This entry is about one T cell receptor (beta chain). This sample was taken from a study of beta chain features in type 1 diabetes. For the study at large: Healthy donors resembled patients in age, gender and cell yields. Analysis included 100 million to 140 million sorted cells drawn from all samples.

V was clipped by 3 bases and J by 0 bases, with 21 bases between them. This CDR3 comprises 18 residues. It was one heparinised blood draw, averaging about 116 mL, that each donor gave. Reverse transcribing all isolated RNA meant expressed TCRB transcripts were sequenced. Produced via immunoSEQ multiplex PCR; TCRdb's table is partial and in-frame only. The repertoire includes 620,000 or so clones, around 16% of them detected once, and about 0.097% sits in the top ten. The chain links TRBV23-1 to TRBJ2-7; D is unclear. TRBV23-1 is an ORF, with its function uncertain. The sequence came from a man aged 18 to 30 in good health. Sequenced material: naive CD4+ T cells from blood. CDR3 protein: CASSHNGSLASDSYEQYF. CDR3 DNA: TGCGCCAGCAGTCATAACGGAAGTTTGGCTTCAGACTCCTACGAGCAGTACTTC.